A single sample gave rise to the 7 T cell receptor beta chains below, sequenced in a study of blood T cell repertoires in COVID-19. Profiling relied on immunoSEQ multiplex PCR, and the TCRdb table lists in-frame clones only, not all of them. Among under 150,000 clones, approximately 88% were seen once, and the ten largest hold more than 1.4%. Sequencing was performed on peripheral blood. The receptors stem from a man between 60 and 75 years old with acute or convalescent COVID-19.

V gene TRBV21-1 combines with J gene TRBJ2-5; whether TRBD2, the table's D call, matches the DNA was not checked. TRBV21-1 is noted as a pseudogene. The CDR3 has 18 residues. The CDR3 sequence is CASSPHGCPVLTQETQYF. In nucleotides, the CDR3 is TGTGCCAGCAGCCCTCACGGGTGTCCCGTTCTCACCCAAGAGACCCAGTACTTC.

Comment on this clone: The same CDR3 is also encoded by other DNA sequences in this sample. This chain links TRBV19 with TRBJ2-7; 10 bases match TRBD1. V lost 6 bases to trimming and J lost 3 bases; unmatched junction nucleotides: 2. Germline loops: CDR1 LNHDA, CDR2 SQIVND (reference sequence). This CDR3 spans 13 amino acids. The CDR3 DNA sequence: TGTGCCAGTAGCCGGGACAGGGGCTACGAGCAGTACTTC. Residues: CASSRDRGYEQYF.

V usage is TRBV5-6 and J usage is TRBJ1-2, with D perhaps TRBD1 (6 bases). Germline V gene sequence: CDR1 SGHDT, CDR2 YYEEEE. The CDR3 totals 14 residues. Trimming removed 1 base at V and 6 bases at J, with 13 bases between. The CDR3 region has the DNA TGTGCCAGCAGCTTGCTCTCCAGGGGACATGGCTACACCTTC. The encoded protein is CASSLLSRGHGYTF.

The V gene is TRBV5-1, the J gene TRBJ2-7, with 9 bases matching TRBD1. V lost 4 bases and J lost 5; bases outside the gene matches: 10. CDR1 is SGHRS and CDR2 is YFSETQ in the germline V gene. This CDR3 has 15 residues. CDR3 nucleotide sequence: TGCGCCAGCAGCATCCCCAGACAGGGGGTTGACGAGCAGTACTTC. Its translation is CASSIPRQGVDEQYF.

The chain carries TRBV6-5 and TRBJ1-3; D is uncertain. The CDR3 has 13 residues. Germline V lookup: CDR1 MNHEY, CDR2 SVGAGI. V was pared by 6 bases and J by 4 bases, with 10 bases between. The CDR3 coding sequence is TGTGCCAGCAGCCGGTCCTACGGAAACACCATATATTTT. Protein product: CASSRSYGNTIYF.

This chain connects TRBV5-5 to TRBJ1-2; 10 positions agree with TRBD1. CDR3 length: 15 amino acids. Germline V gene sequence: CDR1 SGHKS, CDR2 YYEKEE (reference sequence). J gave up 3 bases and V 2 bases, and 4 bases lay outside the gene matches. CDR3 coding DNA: TGTGCCAGCAGCTTAGGACAGGGGGAGTACTATGGCTACACCTTC. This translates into CASSLGQGEYYGYTF.

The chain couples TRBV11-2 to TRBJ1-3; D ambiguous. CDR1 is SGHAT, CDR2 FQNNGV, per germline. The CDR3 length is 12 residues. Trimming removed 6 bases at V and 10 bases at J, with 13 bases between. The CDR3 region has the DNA TGTGCCAGCAGTTGGGCTTTCTCGACCATATATTTT. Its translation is CASSWAFSTIYF. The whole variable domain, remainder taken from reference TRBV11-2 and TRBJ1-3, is EAGVAQSPRYKIIEKRQSVAFWCNPISGHATLYWYQQILGQGPKLLIQFQNNGVVDDSQLPKDRFSAERLKGVDSTLKIQPAKLEDSAVYLCASSWAFSTIYFGEGSWLTVV.